This TCR beta chain is drawn from a study of T cell repertoires in cytomegalovirus infection. The wider study: Based on public TCR beta signatures, there were indications of CMV infection and of a matching HLA type.

This clonotype has a count of ten or more. Its target is not known. With 5 bases removed from V and 0 bases from J, the gap between germline ends came to 13 bases. Per the germline V gene, CDR1 is SEHNR and CDR2 is FQNEAQ (reference sequence). The CDR3 runs to 15 residues. Study-level findings and limits: What dominated the ex vivo response were HLA-C-restricted CMV-specific TCR beta clonotypes. Public TCR beta family frequency separated CMV-and-HLA carriers, including in an independent cohort.

MiXCR, applied by TCRdb to the reads, yields one record per CDR3 protein. Of about 360,000 distinct CDR3 sequences listed, 15% to 20% are singletons. This TCR derives from a human donor in good health (CMV status not recorded). Some clones in this sample may be carry-over from other donors' samples. Specimen: PBMCs. The chain is built from TRBV7-9 and TRBJ1-1; no definite D call. CDR3 in DNA: TGTGCCAGCAGCAAAGGACGATTTATGAACACTGAAGCTTTCTTT. Encoded protein: CASSKGRFMNTEAFF.